The rows below give T cell receptor beta chains drawn from one sample of a study of HIV-infected children after antiretroviral therapy interruption. MiXCR was run by TCRdb on the 3' RACE reads, yielding one entry per CDR3 protein. Of some 51,000 distinct CDR3 sequences listed, approximately 4.3% are singletons. The source material was CD45RA+ CD4+ T cells from PBMCs, pooled from several time points, sampled from a donor given antiretroviral therapy, either interrupted or continuous. The receptors come from a pool of human donors with HIV. Each CDR3 is given with its conserved first and last residue. Each record gives: D gene, clone size, J gene, V gene, CDR3 DNA, CDR3 protein. D genes are given only for firm matches. Sizes are listed as once, few, many or a size class.

TRBD1,many,TRBJ1-6,TRBV24-1,TGTGCCACCAGTAATACAGGGGCTAATTCACCCCTCCACTTT,CATSNTGANSPLHF
TRBD2,many,TRBJ2-2,TRBV4-1,TGCGCCAGCAGCCAAGGTCCGCGGGGGGCTCGGTGGACCGGGGAGCTGTTTTTT,CASSQGPRGARWTGELFF
TRBD1,few,TRBJ2-2,TRBV6-2/TRBV6-3,TGTGCCAGCAGTTTCGGACAGGGCTACACCGGGGAGCTGTTTTTT,CASSFGQGYTGELFF
TRBD2,many,TRBJ2-7,TRBV3-1,TGTGCCAGCAGCCCTAGCGGGGGCCATTCCTACGAGCAGTACTTC,CASSPSGGHSYEQYF
.,many,TRBJ1-5,TRBV19,TGTGCCAGTAGTATCCGATCCGGGACCGGTCAGCCCCAGCATTTT,CASSIRSGTGQPQHF
.,many,TRBJ2-6,TRBV7-2,TGTGCCAGCAGCCCCCAATGGGCAGGGGGAGGCAACGTCCTGACTTTC,CASSPQWAGGGNVLTF
.,many,TRBJ1-6,TRBV20-1,TGCAGTGCTAGAGATTCGGACACCGGGCGCAATTCACCCCTCCACTTT,CSARDSDTGRNSPLHF
.,many,TRBJ2-6,TRBV20-1,TGCAGTTCGGGGAGGACTGGGGCCAACGTCCTGACTTTC,CSSGRTGANVLTF
.,many,TRBJ2-7,TRBV28,TGTGCCAGCAGTTTCACCCCTCAAACAGGGTTCTACGAGCAGTACTTC,CASSFTPQTGFYEQYF
TRBD2,many,TRBJ2-7,TRBV12-3/TRBV12-4,TGTGCCAGCAGTTTAGGCGGGGAGGGGTACGAGCAGTACTTC,CASSLGGEGYEQYF